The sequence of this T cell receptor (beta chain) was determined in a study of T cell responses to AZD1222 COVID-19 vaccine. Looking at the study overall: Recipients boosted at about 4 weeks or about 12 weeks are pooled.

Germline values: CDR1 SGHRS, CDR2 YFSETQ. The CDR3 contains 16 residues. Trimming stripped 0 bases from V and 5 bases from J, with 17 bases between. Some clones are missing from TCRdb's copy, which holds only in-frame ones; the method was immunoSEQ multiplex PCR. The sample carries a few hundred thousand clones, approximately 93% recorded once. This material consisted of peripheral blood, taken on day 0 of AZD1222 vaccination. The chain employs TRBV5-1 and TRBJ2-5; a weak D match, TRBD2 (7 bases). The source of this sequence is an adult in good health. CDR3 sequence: CASSLGLGGRKETQYF. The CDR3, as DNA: TGCGCCAGCAGCTTGGGGCTCGGGGGGCGGAAGGAGACCCAGTACTTC.